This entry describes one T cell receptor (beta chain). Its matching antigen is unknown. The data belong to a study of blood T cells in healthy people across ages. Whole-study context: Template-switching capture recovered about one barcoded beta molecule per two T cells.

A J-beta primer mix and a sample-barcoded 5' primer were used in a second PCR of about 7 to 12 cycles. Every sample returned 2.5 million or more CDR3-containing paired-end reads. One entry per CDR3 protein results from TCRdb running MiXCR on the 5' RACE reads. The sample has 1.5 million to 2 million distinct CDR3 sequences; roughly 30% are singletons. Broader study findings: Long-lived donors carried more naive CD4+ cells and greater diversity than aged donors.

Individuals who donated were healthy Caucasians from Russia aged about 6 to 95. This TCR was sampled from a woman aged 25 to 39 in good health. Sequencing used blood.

The CDR3 is CAITRSFGTSGGLIRGADTQYF. DNA of the CDR3: TGTGCCATCACGCGAAGTTTCGGGACTAGCGGGGGGTTGATTCGAGGGGCAGATACGCAGTATTTT. The chain is built from TRBV28 and TRBJ2-3; TRBD2 matches 15 bases. This CDR3 has 22 amino acids. The ends lost 10 bases at V and 4 bases at J; junction bases unmatched: 27. Germline V CDR1 and CDR2: MDHEN, SYDVKM.